This T cell receptor beta chain was identified during a study of blood T cells in healthy people across ages (dated by TCRdb to the mid-2010s). With regard to the full study: In model experiments, template switching captured roughly one uniquely barcoded TCR beta cDNA molecule for every two T cells. For two donors (one aged 18 to 29 and one aged 80 or older), the study analyzed two additional independent replicas of 1 million unique cDNA reads from the same blood draw. To avoid experimental bias, donors of different ages were distributed randomly across sequencing lanes. The donors were divided into four age groups: young (average around 16 years), middle-aged (around 37), aged (62) and long-lived (about 90). To track age-related changes in TCR beta repertoire diversity, the study relied on deep sequencing normalized with unique cDNA molecular identifiers.

According to the germline V gene, CDR1 reads SNHLY and CDR2 reads FYNNEI. The CDR3 runs 12 amino acids, cysteine and phenylalanine included. Only the CDR3 region is kept as DNA, spanning 36 bases read in frame from base 1. V and J lose 6 bases and 6 bases, and a span of 12 bases separates them. Systemically healthy Caucasian individuals from Russia, approximately 39 in total and aged about 6 to 95 years, were included as donors. Roughly 10 milliliters of peripheral blood were collected from each donor into EDTA-treated Vacutainer tubes. Ficoll-Paque density-gradient centrifugation was used to isolate PBMCs, with at least 7 million per sample. Total RNA was extracted from PBMCs with Trizol reagent, with at least 6 micrograms obtained per sample. For every donor, flow cytometry on a PBMC aliquot measured the percentage of naive CD45RAhigh/CD27high T cells. Receptor amplification or capture employed 5' RACE. Sequencing instrument: Illumina HiSeq 2500. A second PCR of about 6 to 11 cycles was performed with a sample-barcoded 5' primer and a J-beta primer mix. A template-switch 5' adaptor carrying 12 random nucleotides introduced a unique molecular identifier onto each TCR beta cDNA molecule. At least 2.5 million CDR3-containing paired-end reads were obtained from each sample. All of the RNA was converted into first-strand cDNA using the Mint cDNA synthesis kit, with a TRBC-specific oligonucleotide serving as the primer. After uracil-DNA glycosylase treatment, a first 18-cycle PCR used universal primers M1SS and BC2_uni_R on all cDNA. Processing in the source paper ran as follows. For normalization, 1 million high-quality reads were randomly selected from each sample, with every read carrying a distinct molecular identifier. Instead of being binned into consensus sequences, reads that shared molecular identifiers were thrown out. MiTCR, with a Q25 quality threshold and the strictest error-elimination algorithm, was used for CDR3 identification, clonotype clustering and error correction. Lower-bound total TCR beta diversity was estimated with a nonparametric unseen species model using Euler transformation. In-frame beta chains were kept once TCRdb had trimmed the public reads at Q25 with fastp and called clones with MiXCR. Here each entry gathers all rows of one CDR3 protein and keeps the most common genes and DNA. These V and J calls rely on TCRdb rather than the paper's analysis. Here the sample has about 640,000 distinct CDR3 sequences; 25% to 35% occur a single time. The ten largest account for 15% to 18% of the sample.

This clonotype was detected ten times or more. Its recognized antigen is unknown. Base qualities are not at hand, and no much larger clone is one base apart. General conclusions and limits of the study: Estimates of total diversity from one million sequenced T cells were regarded as lower bounds and underestimates. Donor CMV infection status was unknown, potentially confounding age-related changes in expanded clonotypes. Observed TCR beta diversity per million T cells fell roughly linearly with age, and a significant reduction was already apparent by age about 36. The percentage of naive T cells measured by flow cytometry correlated strongly with observed TCR beta diversity. Compared with the aged group, the long-lived group had more naive CD4+ T cells, fewer expanded clones and increased TCR diversity, suggesting age selection. Conclusive comparison of naive and antigen-experienced compartments was prevented by the profiling of bulk unsorted PBMCs.

The rearranged segments are TRBV2 and TRBJ2-7, and possibly TRBD1, on 5 matching bases. This TCR derives from a woman older than 75 in good health. Sequenced sample: blood. In nucleotides, the sequence is TGTGCCAGCAGGGTTGCAGGGATCGAGCAGTACTTC. This gives the protein CASRVAGIEQYF. With the portions outside the CDR3 filled from the reference TRBV2 and TRBJ2-7 genes, the complete variable region becomes EPEVTQTPSHQVTQMGQEVILRCVPISNHLYFYWYRQILGQKVEFLVSFYNNEISEKSEIFDDQFSVERPDGSNFTLKIRSTKLEDSAMYFCASRVAGIEQYFGPGTRLTVT.